This entry is about one TCR beta chain. What it recognizes is unknown. TCRdb passed the reads through MiXCR, listing each CDR3 protein once. The sample carries some 350,000 distinct CDR3 sequences, around a third recorded once. These data originate in a study of T cell repertoires in cytomegalovirus infection. Study-wide background: In public TCR beta signatures, there were indications of both CMV infection and matching HLA type.

Trimming shortened V by 6 bases and J by 3 bases, and 12 bases separated the two germline ends. The germline V gene encodes CDR1 MNHNY and CDR2 SVGAGI (reference sequence). The CDR3 is 13 residues long. V gene TRBV6-6 combines with J gene TRBJ2-7, with TRBD1 as a possible D gene (6 bases). The sample consisted of cultured PBMCs, taken from culture after CMV antigen stimulation. This sequence was found in a human donor in good health (CMV status not recorded). Some clones in this sample may be carry-over from other donors' samples. The CDR3 DNA sequence: TGTGCCAGCAGCACTGACAGGCACTACGAGCAGTACGTC. Protein: CASSTDRHYEQYV.